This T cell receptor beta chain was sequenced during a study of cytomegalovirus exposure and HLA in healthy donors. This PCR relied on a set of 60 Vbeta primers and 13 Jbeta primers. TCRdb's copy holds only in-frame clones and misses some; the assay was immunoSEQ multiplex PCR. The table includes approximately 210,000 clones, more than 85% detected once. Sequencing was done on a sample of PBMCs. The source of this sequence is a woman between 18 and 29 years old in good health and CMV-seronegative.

The CDR3 loop is CAAGHSSYEQYF. The CDR3 region has the DNA TGTGCTGCGGGGCATAGCTCCTACGAGCAGTACTTC. V is TRBV7-9 and J is TRBJ2-7, with D maybe TRBD2 (6 bases). This CDR3 has 12 amino acids. Per the germline V gene, CDR1 is SEHNR and CDR2 is FQNEAQ (reference sequence).